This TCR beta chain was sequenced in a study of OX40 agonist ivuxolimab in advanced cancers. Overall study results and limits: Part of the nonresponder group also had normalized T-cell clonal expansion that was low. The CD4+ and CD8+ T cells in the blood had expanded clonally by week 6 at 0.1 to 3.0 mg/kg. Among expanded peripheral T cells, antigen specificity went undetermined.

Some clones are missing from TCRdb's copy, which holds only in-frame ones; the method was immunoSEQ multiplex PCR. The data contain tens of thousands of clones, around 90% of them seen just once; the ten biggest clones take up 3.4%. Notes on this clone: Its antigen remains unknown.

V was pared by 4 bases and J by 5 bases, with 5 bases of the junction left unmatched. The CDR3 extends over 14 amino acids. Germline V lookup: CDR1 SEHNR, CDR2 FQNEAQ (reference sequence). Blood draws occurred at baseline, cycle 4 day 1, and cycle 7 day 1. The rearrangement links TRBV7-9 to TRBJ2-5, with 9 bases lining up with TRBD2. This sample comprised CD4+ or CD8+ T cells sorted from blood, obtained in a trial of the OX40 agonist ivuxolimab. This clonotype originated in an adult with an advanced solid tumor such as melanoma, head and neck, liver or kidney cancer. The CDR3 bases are TGTGCCAGCAGCTCGGGACTAGCCTGGGAGACCCAGTACTTC. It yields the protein CASSSGLAWETQYF. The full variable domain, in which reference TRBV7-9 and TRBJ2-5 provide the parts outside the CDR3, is DTGVSQNPRHKITKRGQNVTFRCDPISEHNRLYWYRQTLGQGPEFLTYFQNEAQLEKSRLLSDRFSAERPKGSFSTLEIQRTEQGDSAMYLCASSSGLAWETQYFGPGTRLLVL.